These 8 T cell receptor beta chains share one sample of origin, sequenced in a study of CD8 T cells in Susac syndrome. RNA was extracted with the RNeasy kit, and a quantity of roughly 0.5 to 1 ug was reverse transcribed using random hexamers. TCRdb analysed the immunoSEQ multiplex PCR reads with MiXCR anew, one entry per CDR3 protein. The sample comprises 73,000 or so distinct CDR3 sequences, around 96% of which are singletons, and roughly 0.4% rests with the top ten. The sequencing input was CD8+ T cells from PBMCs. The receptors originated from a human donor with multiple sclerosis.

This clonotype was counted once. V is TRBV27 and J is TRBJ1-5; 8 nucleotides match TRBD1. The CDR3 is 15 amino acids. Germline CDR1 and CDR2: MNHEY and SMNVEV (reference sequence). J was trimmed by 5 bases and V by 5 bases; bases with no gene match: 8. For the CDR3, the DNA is TGTGCCAGCAGTCCGACAGGGGACCCCTATCAGCCCCAGCATTTT. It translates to CASSPTGDPYQPQHF.

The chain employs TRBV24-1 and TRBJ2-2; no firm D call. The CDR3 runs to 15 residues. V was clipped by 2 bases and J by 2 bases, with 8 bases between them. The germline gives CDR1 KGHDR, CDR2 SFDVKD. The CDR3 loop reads CATSDSRLNTGELFF. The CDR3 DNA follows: TGTGCCACCAGTGATTCCAGGCTTAACACCGGGGAGCTGTTTTTT.

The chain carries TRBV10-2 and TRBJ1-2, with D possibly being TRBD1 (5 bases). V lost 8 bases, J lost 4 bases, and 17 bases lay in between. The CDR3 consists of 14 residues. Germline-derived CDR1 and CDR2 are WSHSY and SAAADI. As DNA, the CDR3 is TGCGCCAGCTCGCCGGGACCAACTACCTATGGCTACACCTTC. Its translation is CASSPGPTTYGYTF.

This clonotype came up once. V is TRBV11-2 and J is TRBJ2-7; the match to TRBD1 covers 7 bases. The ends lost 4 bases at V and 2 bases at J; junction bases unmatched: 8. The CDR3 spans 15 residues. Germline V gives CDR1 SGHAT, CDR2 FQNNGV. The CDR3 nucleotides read TGTGCCAGCAGCTCCGACAGGGCCTTTACCTACGAGCAGTACTTC. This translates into CASSSDRAFTYEQYF.

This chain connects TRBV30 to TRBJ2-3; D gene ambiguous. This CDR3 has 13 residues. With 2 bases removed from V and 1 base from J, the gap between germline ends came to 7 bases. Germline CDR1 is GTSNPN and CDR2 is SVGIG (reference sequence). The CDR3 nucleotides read TGTGCCTGGAGTCCCGTTGGCACAGATACGCAGTATTTT. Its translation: CAWSPVGTDTQYF.

The DNA for the CDR3 is TGTGCCAGCAGCCAAGATTGGATGGGACAGAACACTGAAGCTTTCTTT. It codes for CASSQDWMGQNTEAFF. This chain connects TRBV3-1 to TRBJ1-1, with D perhaps TRBD1 (6 bases). V was cut by 0 bases and J by 1 base, with 12 bases left in between. This CDR3 spans 16 amino acids. CDR1 LGHDT and CDR2 YNNKEL come from the germline V gene (reference sequence).

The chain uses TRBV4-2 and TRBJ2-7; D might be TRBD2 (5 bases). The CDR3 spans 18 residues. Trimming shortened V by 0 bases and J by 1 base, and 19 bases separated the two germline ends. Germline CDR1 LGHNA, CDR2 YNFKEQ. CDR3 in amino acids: CASSQDVLALPRSYEQYF. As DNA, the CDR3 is TGTGCCAGCAGCCAAGATGTCCTAGCCCTCCCTAGGTCCTACGAGCAGTACTTC.

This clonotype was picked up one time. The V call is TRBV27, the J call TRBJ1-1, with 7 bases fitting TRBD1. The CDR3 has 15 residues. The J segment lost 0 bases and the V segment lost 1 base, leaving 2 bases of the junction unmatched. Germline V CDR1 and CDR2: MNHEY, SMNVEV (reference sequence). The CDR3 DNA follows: TGTGCCAGCAGTTTATACGGGACAGTGAACACTGAAGCTTTCTTT. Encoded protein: CASSLYGTVNTEAFF.